The next 13 T cell receptor beta chains were all read from a single sample in a study of T cell responses to AZD1222 COVID-19 vaccine. Sequencing was performed with immunoSEQ multiplex PCR; in TCRdb, only in-frame clones are kept and a portion is missing. The sample holds around 100,000 clones, approximately 90% seen once. The sample consisted of peripheral blood, taken on day 0 of AZD1222 vaccination. The origin of the receptors is an adult in good health.

This chain joins TRBV19 and TRBJ1-4, with no clear D. Germline lookup yields CDR1 LNHDA and CDR2 SQIVND (reference sequence). V lost 0 bases to trimming and J lost 6 bases, with 14 bases between them. The CDR3 covers 16 residues. The chain's CDR3 is CASSIDRHGLDEKLFF. DNA of the CDR3: TGTGCCAGTAGTATAGATCGGCATGGCCTGGATGAAAAACTGTTTTTT.

This clone has only one observation. The chain links TRBV19 to TRBJ2-1, with TRBD2 as a possible D gene (6 bases). Germline V CDR1 and CDR2: LNHDA, SQIVND (reference sequence). V was pared by 0 bases and J by 4 bases, with 13 bases between. This CDR3 is 16 amino acids long. This chain's CDR3 is CASSIDFGRGYNEQFF. The CDR3 nucleotides read TGTGCCAGTAGTATAGATTTCGGGAGAGGTTACAATGAGCAGTTCTTC. Using reference TRBV19 and TRBJ2-1 for the parts outside the CDR3, the full variable domain is DGGITQSPKYLFRKEGQNVTLSCEQNLNHDAMYWYRQDPGQGLRLIYYSQIVNDFQKGDIAEGYSVSREKKESFPLTVTSAQKNPTAFYLCASSIDFGRGYNEQFFGPGTRLTVL.

The chain joins TRBV5-1 to TRBJ2-2; possibly TRBD1 for D (5 bases). The CDR3 is made up of 15 amino acids. Germline V CDR1 and CDR2: SGHRS, YFSETQ. The ends were cut back, 0 bases at V and 3 bases at J, with 9 bases in the middle. CDR3 region: CASSLVQGDTGELFF. For the CDR3, the DNA is TGCGCCAGCAGCTTGGTGCAGGGTGACACCGGGGAGCTGTTTTTT.

The chain combines TRBV7-2 with TRBJ1-3; 9 nucleotides agree with TRBD1. The germline V gene encodes CDR1 SGHTA and CDR2 FQGNSA. The CDR3 is 15 residues long. Losses at the gene ends were 6 bases for V and 0 bases for J; bases not matched to a gene: 3. DNA of the CDR3: TGTGCCAGCAGGCCACAGGGGGCCTCTGGAAACACCATATATTTT. Protein: CASRPQGASGNTIYF.

DNA for the CDR3: TGTGCCAGCAGTTCCGGGACAGGGTCCTACAATGAGCAGTTCTTC. Translating gives CASSSGTGSYNEQFF. The chain joins TRBV6-6 to TRBJ2-1; 9 bases are a match to TRBD1. This CDR3 spans 15 amino acids. CDR1 and CDR2 from the germline V gene are MNHNY and SVGAGI (reference sequence). V shed 4 bases and J 1 base; nucleotides not matched to a gene: 2.

The rearrangement joins TRBV9 to TRBJ1-5, with a weak D call TRBD1 (5 bases). The CDR3 has 15 residues. Germline loops: CDR1 SGDLS, CDR2 YYNGEE. The V gene lost 2 bases and the J gene lost 3 bases, with 12 bases spanning the gap. The CDR3 DNA is TGTGCCAGCAGCGTGGGACGGGGGGTCAATCAGCCCCAGCATTTT. This gives the protein CASSVGRGVNQPQHF.

The V call is TRBV20-1, the J call TRBJ2-1, with a possible D match to TRBD2 (5 bases). Trimming shortened V by 6 bases and J by 9 bases, and 12 bases separated the two germline ends. Germline lookup yields CDR1 DFQATT and CDR2 SNEGSKA (reference sequence). The CDR3 extends over 11 amino acids. CDR3 sequence (DNA): TGCAGTGCCGCTAGCAAGAGTGAGCAGTTCTTC. Translation gives CSAASKSEQFF.

The chain carries TRBV9 and TRBJ2-1; either TRBD1 or TRBD2 may supply D (7 bases each). Trimming pared 0 bases from V and 5 bases from J, leaving 15 bases between. Germline CDR1 reads SGDLS; CDR2 reads YYNGEE. This CDR3 contains 16 residues. CDR3 residues: CASSVVPGGRDNEQFF. The DNA for the CDR3 is TGTGCCAGCAGCGTAGTTCCAGGGGGGAGGGACAATGAGCAGTTCTTC.

This rearrangement joins TRBV7-2 to TRBJ2-1; possibly TRBD2 for D (5 bases). The V gene lost 4 bases and the J gene lost 7 bases, with 11 bases spanning the gap. The CDR3 contains 13 residues. Per the germline V gene, CDR1 is SGHTA and CDR2 is FQGNSA. The DNA for the CDR3 is TGTGCCAGCAGCTACGCACTAGTGAATGAGCAGTTCTTC. It codes for CASSYALVNEQFF.

V is TRBV27 and J is TRBJ1-5; TRBD1 might be the D (5 bases). V lost 6 bases and J 0 bases, leaving 12 bases between the germline ends. CDR1 is MNHEY, CDR2 SMNVEV, per germline (reference sequence). The CDR3 covers 15 residues. CDR3 nucleotides: TGTGCCAGCAGCCCTTGGACAAATAGCAATCAGCCCCAGCATTTT. Translating it yields CASSPWTNSNQPQHF.

This rearrangement joins TRBV28 to TRBJ1-5; D may be TRBD1 (5 bases). CDR1 and CDR2 from the germline V gene are MDHEN and SYDVKM. V lost 3 bases, J lost 4 bases, and 7 bases lay in between. The CDR3 loop spans 13 amino acids. CDR3 in amino acids: CASSFDRNQPQHF. CDR3 sequence (DNA): TGTGCCAGCAGTTTCGACAGAAATCAGCCCCAGCATTTT. The whole variable domain, filled in from reference TRBV28 and TRBJ1-5, reads DVKVTQSSRYLVKRTGEKVFLECVQDMDHENMFWYRQDPGLGLRLIYFSYDVKMKEKGDIPEGYSVSREKKERFSLILESASTNQTSMYLCASSFDRNQPQHFGDGTRLSIL.

The gene calls are TRBV4-1 and TRBJ1-2; TRBD1 might be the D (5 bases). Trimming stripped 1 base from V and 5 bases from J, with 8 bases between. The CDR3 runs to 13 residues. Germline lookup yields CDR1 MGHRA and CDR2 YSYEKL. DNA of the CDR3: TGCGCCAGCAGCCAAGGGGGACCGTATGGCTACACCTTC. It specifies CASSQGGPYGYTF.

The chain uses TRBV7-9 and TRBJ2-2, with no clear D. The ends were cut back, 2 bases at V and 2 bases at J, with 6 bases in the middle. CDR1 is SEHNR, CDR2 FQNEAQ, per germline (reference sequence). The CDR3 consists of 14 residues. CDR3: CASSLNLNTGELFF. Written as DNA, the CDR3 is TGTGCCAGCAGCTTAAACTTAAACACCGGGGAGCTGTTTTTT.